This TCR beta chain was sequenced in a study of blood T cells in healthy people across ages. A sample-barcoded 5' primer and a J-beta primer mix were used in a second PCR of roughly 6 to 11 cycles. One entry per CDR3 protein results from TCRdb running MiXCR on the 5' RACE reads. The sample yields 450,000 to 600,000 distinct CDR3 sequences, roughly a quarter seen once. V shed 5 bases, J shed 3 bases, and the junction held 7 bases outside the gene matches. CDR1 and CDR2 from the germline V gene are DFQATT and SNEGSKA (reference sequence). The length of the CDR3 is 13 residues. This clonotype has only a few counts. These data were likewise used in another study, on T cells of mothers and their children. From that report: When mothers and children were related, their normalized repertoire overlap, which was always slightly higher, did not differ significantly from that of unrelated pairs. Detection of persistent microchimeric T cell clones did not occur.

This receptor was obtained from a boy aged 2 to 10 in good health. The chain joins TRBV20-1 to TRBJ2-7, with 7 bases identical to TRBD1. The sequenced material came from blood. In nucleotides, the CDR3 is TGCAGTGCTTGGACAGGAGTCGACTACGAGCAGTACTTC. Amino acids: CSAWTGVDYEQYF.